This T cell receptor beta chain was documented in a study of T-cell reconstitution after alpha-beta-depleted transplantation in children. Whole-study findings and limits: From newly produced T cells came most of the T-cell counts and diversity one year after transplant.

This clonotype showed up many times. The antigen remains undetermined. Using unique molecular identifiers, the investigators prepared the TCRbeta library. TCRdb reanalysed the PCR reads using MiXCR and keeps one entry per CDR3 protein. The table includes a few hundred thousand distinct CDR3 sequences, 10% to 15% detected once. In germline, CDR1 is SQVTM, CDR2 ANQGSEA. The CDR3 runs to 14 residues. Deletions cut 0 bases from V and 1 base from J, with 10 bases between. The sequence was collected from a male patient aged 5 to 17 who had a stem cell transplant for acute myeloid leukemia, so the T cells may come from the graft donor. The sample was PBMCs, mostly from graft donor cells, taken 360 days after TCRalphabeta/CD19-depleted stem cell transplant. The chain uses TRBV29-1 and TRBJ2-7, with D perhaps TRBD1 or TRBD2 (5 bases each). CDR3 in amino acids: CSVEDRGSSYEQYF. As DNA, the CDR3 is TGCAGCGTTGAAGATCGGGGCTCATCCTACGAGCAGTACTTC.